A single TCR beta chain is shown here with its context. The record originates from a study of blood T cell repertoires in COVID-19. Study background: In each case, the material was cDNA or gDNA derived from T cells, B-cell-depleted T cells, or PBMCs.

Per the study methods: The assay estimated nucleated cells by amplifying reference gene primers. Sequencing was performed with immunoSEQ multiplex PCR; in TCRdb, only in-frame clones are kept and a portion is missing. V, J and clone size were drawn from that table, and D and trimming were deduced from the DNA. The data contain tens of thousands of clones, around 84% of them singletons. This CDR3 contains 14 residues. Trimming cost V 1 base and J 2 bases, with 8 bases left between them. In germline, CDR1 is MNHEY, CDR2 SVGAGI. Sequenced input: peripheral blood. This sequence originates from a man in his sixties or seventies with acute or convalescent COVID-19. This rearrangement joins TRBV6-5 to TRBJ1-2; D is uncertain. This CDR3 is CASSYLSRNYGYTF. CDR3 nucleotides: TGTGCCAGCAGTTACTTAAGCAGGAACTATGGCTACACCTTC.